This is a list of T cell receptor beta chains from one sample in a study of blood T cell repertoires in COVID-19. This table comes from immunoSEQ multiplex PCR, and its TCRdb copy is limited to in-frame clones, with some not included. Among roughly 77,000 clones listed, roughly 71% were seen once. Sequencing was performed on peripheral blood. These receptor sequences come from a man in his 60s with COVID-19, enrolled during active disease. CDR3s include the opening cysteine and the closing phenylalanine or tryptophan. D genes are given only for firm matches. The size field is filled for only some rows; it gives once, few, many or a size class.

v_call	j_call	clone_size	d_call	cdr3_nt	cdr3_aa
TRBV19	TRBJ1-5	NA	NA	TGTGCCAGTAACCCAACAGGGAAACTCAATCAGCCCCAGCATTTT	CASNPTGKLNQPQHF
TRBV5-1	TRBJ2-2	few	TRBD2	TGCGCCAGCAGCTCGGGACTAGCAGGGGAGCTGTTTTTT	CASSSGLAGELFF
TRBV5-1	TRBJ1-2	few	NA	TGCGCCAGCAGCCCCACGACAGCAAATTATGGCTACACCTTC	CASSPTTANYGYTF
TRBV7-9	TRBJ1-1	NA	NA	TGTGCCAGCAGTCAAGGGAGGGGGGTCGAAGCTTTCTTT	CASSQGRGVEAFF
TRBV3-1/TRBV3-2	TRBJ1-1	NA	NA	TGTGCCAGCAGCCCCCGACAGGCGTCCACTGAAGCTTTCTTT	CASSPRQASTEAFF
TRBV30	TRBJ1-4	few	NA	TGTGCCTGGAAATCCAGGGGTGATGAAAAACTGTTTTTT	CAWKSRGDEKLFF
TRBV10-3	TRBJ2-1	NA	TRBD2	TGTGCCATCAGTGAGCAGCTCGGGAGGGCCGGTGAGCAGTTCTTC	CAISEQLGRAGEQFF
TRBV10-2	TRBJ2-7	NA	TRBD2	TGCGCCAGCACCGCCCCTAGCGGCTACGAGCAGTACTTC	CASTAPSGYEQYF
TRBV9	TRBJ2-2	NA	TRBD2	TGTGCCAGCAGCGCTTCCGGGGGAGGGAGCACCGGGGAGCTGTTTTTT	CASSASGGGSTGELFF
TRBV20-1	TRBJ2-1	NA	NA	TGCAGTGCTAGTGAGAGCTCCTACAATGAGCAGTTCTTC	CSASESSYNEQFF
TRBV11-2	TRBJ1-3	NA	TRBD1	TGTGCCAGCAGCCCCCGGACAGGTTTCTCTGGAAACACCATATATTTT	CASSPRTGFSGNTIYF
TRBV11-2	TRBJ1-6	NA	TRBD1	TGTGCCAGCAGCTTAGAAAGGACAGGGGTTTCACCCCTCCACTTT	CASSLERTGVSPLHF
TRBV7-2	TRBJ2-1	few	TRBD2	TGTGCCAGCACACTAGCGGGGATTTCCTACAATGAGCAGTTCTTC	CASTLAGISYNEQFF
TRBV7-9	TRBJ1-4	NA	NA	TGTGCCACCTCGGGAACCTTCGGGGAAAAACTGTTTTTT	CATSGTFGEKLFF
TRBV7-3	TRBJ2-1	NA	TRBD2	TGTGCCAGCAGCGTTACTAGCGGAGAACCCAATGAGCAGTTCTTC	CASSVTSGEPNEQFF
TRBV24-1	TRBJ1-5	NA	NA	TGTGCCACCAGTGATGACAGCCAAAATCAGCCCCAGCATTTT	CATSDDSQNQPQHF
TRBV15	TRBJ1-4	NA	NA	TGTGCCACCAGCAGAGAACGGGAAAAACTGTTTTTT	CATSREREKLFF
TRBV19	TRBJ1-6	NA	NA	TGTGCCAGTAGTTCGGGACTCGGACACAATTCACCCCTCCACTTT	CASSSGLGHNSPLHF
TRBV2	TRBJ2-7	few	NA	TGTGCCAGTAGCTCGGGACAAGAATCCTACGAGCAGTACTTC	CASSSGQESYEQYF
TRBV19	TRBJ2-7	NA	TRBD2	TGTGCCAGTAGAAAAACTAGCGGGAGTTACGAGCAGTACTTC	CASRKTSGSYEQYF
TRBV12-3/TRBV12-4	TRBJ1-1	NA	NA	TGTGCCAGCAGTCTCGGGGGGTCAGGAGCTTTCTTT	CASSLGGSGAFF
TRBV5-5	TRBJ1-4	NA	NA	TGTGCGAGCGAATTACTGGGTCGGGATGAAAAACTGTTTTTT	CASELLGRDEKLFF
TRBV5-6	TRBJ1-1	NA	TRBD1	TGTGCCAGCAGCCCGGACAGGGGGCTAATAGGGACTGAAGCTTTCTTT	CASSPDRGLIGTEAFF
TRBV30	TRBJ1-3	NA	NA	TGTGCCGGCCAAAGAGGAAACACCATATATTTT	CAGQRGNTIYF
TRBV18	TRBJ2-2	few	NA	TGTGCCAGCTCACCAATCCTCCCACAGATGAGCACCGGGGAGCTGTTTTTT	CASSPILPQMSTGELFF
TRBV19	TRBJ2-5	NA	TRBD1	TGTGCCAGTAGGGACAGGTACCAAGAGACCCAGTACTTC	CASRDRYQETQYF
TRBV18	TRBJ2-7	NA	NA	TGTGCCAGCTCACCTCCGGCCACTACCGCCGAGCAGTACTTC	CASSPPATTAEQYF
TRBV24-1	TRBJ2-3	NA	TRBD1	TGTGCCACCAGTGATTTGCACAGGGGAGCAGATACGCAGTATTTT	CATSDLHRGADTQYF
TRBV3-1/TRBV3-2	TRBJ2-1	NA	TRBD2	TGTGCCAGCAGCCCAAAGATTCGGGCTAGCGGGAGTATGCTTGAGCAGTTCTTC	CASSPKIRASGSMLEQFF
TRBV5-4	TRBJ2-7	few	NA	TGTGCCAGCAGCTTGGACAGGTACGACGAGCAGTACTTC	CASSLDRYDEQYF
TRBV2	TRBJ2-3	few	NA	TGTGCCAGCAGGGGGACTGGCACAGATACGCAGTATTTT	CASRGTGTDTQYF
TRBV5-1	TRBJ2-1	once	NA	TGCGCCAGCAGCTTGCAACAGGGCTACAATGAGCAGTTCTTC	CASSLQQGYNEQFF
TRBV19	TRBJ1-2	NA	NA	TGTGCCAGTAGTATCATGGCCGGGGATAACTATGGCTACACCTTC	CASSIMAGDNYGYTF
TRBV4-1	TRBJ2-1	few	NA	TGCGCCAGCAGCCAACGGTTCTCCTACAATGAGCAGTTCTTC	CASSQRFSYNEQFF
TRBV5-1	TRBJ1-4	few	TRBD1	TGCGCCAGCAGCTCCTCACCGGGACAGGGCTATGAAAAACTGTTTTTT	CASSSSPGQGYEKLFF
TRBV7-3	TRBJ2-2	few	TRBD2	TGTGCCAGCAGCTTAAGTGGACTAGCGGGCGCGAACACCGGGGAGCTGTTTTTT	CASSLSGLAGANTGELFF
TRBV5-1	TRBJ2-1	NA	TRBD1	TGCGCCAGCAAGATTACAGGGGGGTCGACAAAGGTTGAGCAGTTCTTC	CASKITGGSTKVEQFF
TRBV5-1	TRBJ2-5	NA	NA	TGCGCCAGCAGCCCGAACAGGGCGCGGGAGACCCAGTACTTC	CASSPNRARETQYF
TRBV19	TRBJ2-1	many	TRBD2	TGTGCCAGTAGCTCCCGACTAGCGGGGGCCTACAATGAGCAGTTCTTC	CASSSRLAGAYNEQFF
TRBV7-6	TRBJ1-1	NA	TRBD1	TGTGCCAGCAGCTCCCCGAGCAGGGGGGAGTTAGGAGCTTTCTTT	CASSSPSRGELGAFF
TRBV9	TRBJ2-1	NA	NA	TGTGCCAGCAGCGTCGGGGGAAGCGGCTCCTACAATGAGCAGTTCTTC	CASSVGGSGSYNEQFF
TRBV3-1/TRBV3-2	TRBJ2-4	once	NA	TGTGCCAGCAGCCAAGAAGCTTCAGGGTGGGAAAACATTCAGTACTTC	CASSQEASGWENIQYF
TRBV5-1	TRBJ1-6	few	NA	TGCGCCAGCAGCTTGGAGGGGCAAGATAATTCACCCCTCCACTTT	CASSLEGQDNSPLHF
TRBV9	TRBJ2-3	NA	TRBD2	TGTGCCAGCAGCGTAGGAATAGCGGGAGATCAAGATACGCAGTATTTT	CASSVGIAGDQDTQYF
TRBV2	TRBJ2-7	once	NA	TGTGCCAGCAGCGCCTACGAGCAGTACTTC	CASSAYEQYF
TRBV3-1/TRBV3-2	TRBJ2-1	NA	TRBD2	TGTGCCAGCAGCCCTCGCGGGAGGGGGTCCTACAATGAGCAGTTCTTC	CASSPRGRGSYNEQFF
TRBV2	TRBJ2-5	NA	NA	TGTGCCAGCAGCCGAGGAGGGGGGGAACAAGAGACCCAGTACTTC	CASSRGGGEQETQYF
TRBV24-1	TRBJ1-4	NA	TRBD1	TGTGCCACCAGTGCAACCGGGACAGAAGGGGAAAAACTGTTTTTT	CATSATGTEGEKLFF
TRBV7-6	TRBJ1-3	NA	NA	TGTGCCAGCAGCTTAGCTGGCGGGGCCTCCTCTGGAAACACCATATATTTT	CASSLAGGASSGNTIYF
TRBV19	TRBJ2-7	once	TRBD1	TGTGCCAGTAGTATAGGAAGGGCCAACAGGGGCAGCGAGCAGTACTTC	CASSIGRANRGSEQYF
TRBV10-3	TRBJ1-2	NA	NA	TGTGCCATCAGTGCGGACAGCCTCTATGGCTACACCTTC	CAISADSLYGYTF
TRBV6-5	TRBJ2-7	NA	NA	TGTGCCAGCAGGCCCGGGATCAGTCAGTTCTACGAGCAGTACTTC	CASRPGISQFYEQYF
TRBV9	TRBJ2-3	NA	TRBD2	TGTGCCAGCAAGGGAGCTAGCGGTCCAGATACGCAGTATTTT	CASKGASGPDTQYF
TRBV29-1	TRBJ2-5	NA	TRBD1	TGCAGCGCCGATAGGACAGGACAAGAGACCCAGTACTTC	CSADRTGQETQYF
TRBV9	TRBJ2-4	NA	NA	TGTGCCAGCAGCGGCAGGGGAGCGAAAAACATTCAGTACTTC	CASSGRGAKNIQYF
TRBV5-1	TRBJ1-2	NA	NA	TGCGCCAGCAGCTTGGTTTTGGGGCCCGGGGGTGGCTACACCTTC	CASSLVLGPGGGYTF
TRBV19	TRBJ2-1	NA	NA	TGTGCCAGTAGTATCAGTCGCTTCGAGCAGTTCTTC	CASSISRFEQFF
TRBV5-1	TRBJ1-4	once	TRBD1	TGCGCCAGCAGCTCGGGGGACAGGGTGAGGGAAAAACTGTTTTTT	CASSSGDRVREKLFF